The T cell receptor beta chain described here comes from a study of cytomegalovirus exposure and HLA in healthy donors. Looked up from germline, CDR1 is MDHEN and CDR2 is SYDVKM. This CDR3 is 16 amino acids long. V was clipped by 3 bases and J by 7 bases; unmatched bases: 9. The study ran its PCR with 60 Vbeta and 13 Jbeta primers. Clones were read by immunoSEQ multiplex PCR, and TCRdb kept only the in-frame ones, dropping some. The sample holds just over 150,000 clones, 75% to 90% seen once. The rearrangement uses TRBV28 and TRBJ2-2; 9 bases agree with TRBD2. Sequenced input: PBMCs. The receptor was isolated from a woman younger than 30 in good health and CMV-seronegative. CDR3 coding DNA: TGTGCCAGCAGTTTGGGGGCGGGGGGGCCGAACGGGGAGCTGTTTTTT. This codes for CASSLGAGGPNGELFF.